These T cell receptor beta chains were read from a single sample in a study of human T cells and chemical hapten exposure. MiXCR, run by TCRdb on the RACE reads, gives a single entry per CDR3 protein. The sample shows over 75,000 distinct CDR3 sequences, 11% of them seen only once. The sequences come from whole blood, collected in connection with sensitization to the hapten diphenylcyclopropenone (DPC). The origin of the receptors is a woman aged 25 to 45 with alopecia areata. Some clones in this sample may be carry-over from other donors' samples. Each CDR3 is given with its conserved first and last residue. The order of the fields is V gene, clone size, D gene, J gene, CDR3 protein, CDR3 DNA. A D gene is named only where the DNA matches it firmly. Expanded clones get a size class; other rows say once, few or many, or leave the size out.

>TRBV3-1|.|.|TRBJ1-4
CASSQVGRQEKLFF
TGTGCCAGCAGCCAAGTTGGCCGACAGGAAAAACTGTTTTTT
>TRBV30|many|TRBD1|TRBJ1-1
CAWSVFDRANTEAFF
TGTGCCTGGAGTGTATTCGACAGGGCAAACACTGAAGCTTTCTTT
>TRBV12-3/TRBV12-4|many|TRBD1|TRBJ1-1
CASKWTGARSEAFF
TGTGCCAGCAAATGGACAGGAGCCCGATCTGAAGCTTTCTTT
>TRBV27|.|TRBD1|TRBJ1-1
CASSTLYFRQGNTEAFF
TGTGCCAGCAGCACCCTTTACTTCCGACAGGGGAACACTGAAGCTTTCTTT
>TRBV29-1|many|.|TRBJ1-1
CSGVTGFNTEAFF
TGCAGCGGCGTAACGGGGTTTAACACTGAAGCTTTCTTT
>TRBV2|many|TRBD1|TRBJ2-6
CASSGDSATGANVLTF
TGTGCCAGCAGTGGGGACAGTGCAACTGGGGCCAACGTCCTGACTTTC
>TRBV28|few|.|TRBJ1-1
CATYSPGSGVTEAFF
TGTGCCACGTATAGCCCGGGTTCGGGAGTTACTGAAGCTTTCTTT
>TRBV19|many|.|TRBJ2-1
CASSSRGSLHEQFF
TGTGCCAGTAGTAGCCGGGGGAGTCTCCATGAGCAGTTCTTC
>TRBV18|once|.|TRBJ1-1
CASSPPDGATEAFF
TGTGCCAGCTCACCACCGGACGGGGCCACTGAAGCTTTCTTT
>TRBV20-1|.|TRBD1|TRBJ2-1
CSARDPGQGNNEQFF
TGCAGTGCTAGAGATCCCGGACAGGGAAACAATGAGCAGTTCTTC
>TRBV6-6|few|.|TRBJ2-1
CASSPTSLRQFF
TGTGCCAGCAGCCCGACTAGTTTACGGCAGTTCTTC
>TRBV9|.|TRBD2|TRBJ2-1
CASSVQAGGHNEQFF
TGTGCCAGCAGCGTACAAGCGGGAGGGCACAATGAGCAGTTCTTC
>TRBV7-6|few|.|TRBJ1-2
CVSSLRASPTGGYTF
TGTGTCAGCAGCTTAAGGGCTTCACCCACCGGCGGCTACACCTTC
>TRBV4-2|many|TRBD2|TRBJ2-3
CASSQDLAGVADTQYF
TGTGCCAGCAGCCAAGATTTAGCGGGAGTCGCAGATACGCAGTATTTT
>TRBV9|.|.|TRBJ1-1
CASSVMWTLNTEAFF
TGTGCCAGCAGCGTTATGTGGACTCTGAACACTGAAGCTTTCTTT
>TRBV6-6|few|TRBD1|TRBJ1-2
CASSTGGYGYTF
TGTGCCAGCAGTACAGGGGGATATGGCTACACCTTC
>TRBV12-3/TRBV12-4|many|TRBD2|TRBJ2-3
CASTAPPSGTDTQYF
TGTGCCAGCACCGCCCCGCCTAGCGGGACAGATACGCAGTATTTT
>TRBV2|.|.|TRBJ1-4
CASSDHRENEKLFF
TGTGCCAGCAGTGATCACAGGGAGAATGAAAAACTGTTTTTT
>TRBV10-3|few|.|TRBJ1-2
CAITEGKTGDGYTF
TGTGCCATCACCGAGGGGAAGACAGGCGATGGCTACACCTTC
>TRBV27|.|.|TRBJ1-1
CASRQRIGTEAFF
TGTGCCAGCCGACAAAGGATCGGGACTGAAGCTTTCTTT
>TRBV29-1|.|.|TRBJ1-1
CSAAEVNTEAFF
TGCAGCGCGGCCGAGGTGAACACTGAAGCTTTCTTT
>TRBV7-9|many|.|TRBJ2-4
CASSPEQAAKNIQYF
TGTGCCAGCAGCCCGGAACAGGCTGCCAAAAACATTCAGTACTTC
>TRBV10-3|.|.|TRBJ2-5
CAIKASGETQYF
TGTGCCATCAAAGCGTCCGGGGAGACCCAGTACTTC
>TRBV4-3|many|.|TRBJ2-3
CASSQARILADTQYF
TGCGCCAGCAGCCAAGCCAGGATACTCGCAGATACGCAGTATTTT
>TRBV28|.|.|TRBJ2-1
CASRGGGSSSYNEQFF
TGTGCCAGCAGAGGAGGGGGCTCGAGCTCCTACAATGAGCAGTTCTTC
>TRBV5-6|few|.|TRBJ1-1
CASSSMYWGGTEAFF
TGTGCCAGCAGCTCTATGTACTGGGGTGGCACTGAAGCTTTCTTT
>TRBV6-5|few|.|TRBJ2-5
CASSSLTGKETQYF
TGTGCCAGCAGTTCACTTACAGGGAAAGAGACCCAGTACTTC
>TRBV28|many|TRBD2|TRBJ2-2
CASRSSGVNTGELFF
TGTGCCAGCAGATCTAGCGGGGTTAACACCGGGGAGCTGTTTTTT
>TRBV19|many|TRBD2|TRBJ2-1
CASSIIAGGSTEQFF
TGTGCCAGTAGTATAATAGCGGGAGGATCGACTGAGCAGTTCTTC
>TRBV7-2|many|.|TRBJ2-1
CASSSPPFF
TGTGCCAGCAGCTCTCCTCCGTTCTTC
>TRBV11-2|many|TRBD1|TRBJ1-1
CASSLDGLAQGTANTEAFF
TGTGCCAGCAGCTTAGATGGTCTAGCCCAGGGGACAGCAAACACTGAAGCTTTCTTT
>TRBV12-3/TRBV12-4|.|.|TRBJ2-6
CASSLASGANVLTF
TGTGCCAGCAGTTTGGCCTCTGGGGCCAACGTCCTGACTTTC
>TRBV5-5|.|.|TRBJ2-3
CASSFGLLKMQYF
TGTGCCAGCAGCTTTGGGCTTCTCAAGATGCAGTATTTT
>TRBV18|few|.|TRBJ1-1
CASSPTGVPEAFF
TGTGCCAGCTCACCAACGGGGGTGCCTGAAGCTTTCTTT
>TRBV28|few|.|TRBJ1-2
CASSTLINRHYGYTF
TGTGCCAGCAGTACGCTAATTAATCGACACTATGGCTACACCTTC
>TRBV6-5|many|.|TRBJ1-4
CASRRGVDEKLFF
TGTGCCAGCAGGAGGGGGGTGGATGAAAAACTGTTTTTT